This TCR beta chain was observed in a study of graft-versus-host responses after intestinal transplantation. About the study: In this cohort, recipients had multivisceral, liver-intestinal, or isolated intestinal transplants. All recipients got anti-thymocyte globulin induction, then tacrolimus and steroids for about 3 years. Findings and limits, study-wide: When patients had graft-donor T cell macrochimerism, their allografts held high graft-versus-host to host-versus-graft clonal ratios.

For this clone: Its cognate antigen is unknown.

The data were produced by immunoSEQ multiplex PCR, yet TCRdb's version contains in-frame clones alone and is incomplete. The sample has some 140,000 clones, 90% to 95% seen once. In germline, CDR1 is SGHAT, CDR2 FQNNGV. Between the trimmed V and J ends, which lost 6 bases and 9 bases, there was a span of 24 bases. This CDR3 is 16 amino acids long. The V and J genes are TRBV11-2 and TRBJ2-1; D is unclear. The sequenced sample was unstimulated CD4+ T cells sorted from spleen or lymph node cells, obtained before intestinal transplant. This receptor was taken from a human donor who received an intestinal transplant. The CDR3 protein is CASSLWSDGLVGEQFF. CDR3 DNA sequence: TGTGCCAGCAGTCTATGGTCAGACGGGTTGGTTGGTGAGCAGTTCTTC.